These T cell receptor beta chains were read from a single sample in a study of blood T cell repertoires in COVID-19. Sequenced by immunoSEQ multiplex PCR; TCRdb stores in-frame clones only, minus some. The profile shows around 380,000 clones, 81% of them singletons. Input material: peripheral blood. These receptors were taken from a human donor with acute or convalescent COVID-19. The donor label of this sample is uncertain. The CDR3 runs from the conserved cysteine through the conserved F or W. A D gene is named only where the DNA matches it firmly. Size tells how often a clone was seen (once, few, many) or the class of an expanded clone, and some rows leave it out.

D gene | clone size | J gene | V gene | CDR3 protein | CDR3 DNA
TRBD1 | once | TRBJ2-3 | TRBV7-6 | CASTLTGGESDTQYF | TGTGCCAGCACCCTAACAGGGGGCGAGTCAGATACGCAGTATTTT
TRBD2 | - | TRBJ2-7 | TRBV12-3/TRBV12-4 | CASSFGGTDEQYF | TGTGCCAGCAGTTTCGGGGGGACCGACGAGCAGTACTTC
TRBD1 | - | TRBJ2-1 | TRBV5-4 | CASSPRDRTEQFF | TGTGCCAGCAGCCCCCGGGACAGGACTGAGCAGTTCTTC
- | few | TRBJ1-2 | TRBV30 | CAWSVQGRLDGYTF | TGTGCCTGGAGTGTGCAGGGGCGATTGGATGGCTACACCTTC
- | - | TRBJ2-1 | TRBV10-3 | CAIRALATYNEQFF | TGTGCCATCAGGGCCCTAGCGACCTACAATGAGCAGTTCTTC
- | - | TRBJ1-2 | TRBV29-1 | CSVEALSEHLGGYTF | TGCAGCGTTGAAGCCCTTTCGGAGCACCTAGGTGGCTACACCTTC
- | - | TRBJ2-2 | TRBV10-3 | CAISGSGTNTGELFF | TGTGCCATCAGTGGCTCCGGGACGAACACCGGGGAGCTGTTTTTT
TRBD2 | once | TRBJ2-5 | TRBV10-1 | CASSDRLAGRAETQYF | TGCGCCAGCAGTGACCGACTAGCGGGAAGGGCAGAGACCCAGTACTTC
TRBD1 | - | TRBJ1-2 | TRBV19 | CASSSTPTTGYYGYTF | TGTGCCAGTAGTAGTACGCCTACGACAGGGTACTATGGCTACACCTTC
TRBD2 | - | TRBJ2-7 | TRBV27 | CASTSFPPGGEQYF | TGTGCCAGCACCTCCTTCCCCCCGGGGGGAGAGCAGTACTTC
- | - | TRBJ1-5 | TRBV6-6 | CASRRQKNQPQHF | TGTGCCAGCAGGCGACAGAAAAATCAGCCCCAGCATTTT
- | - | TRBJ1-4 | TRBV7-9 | CASSYTSGTNEKLFF | TGTGCCAGCAGCTATACCTCCGGGACAAATGAAAAACTGTTTTTT
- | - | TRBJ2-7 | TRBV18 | CASSPRTGGPYEQYF | TGTGCCAGCTCCCCCCGCACCGGGGGACCCTACGAGCAGTACTTC
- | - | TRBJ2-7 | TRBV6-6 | CARRGEGVGYEQYF | TGTGCACGAAGGGGGGAGGGAGTCGGATACGAGCAGTACTTC
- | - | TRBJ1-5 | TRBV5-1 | CASSLYSGQPQHF | TGCGCCAGCAGCTTGTACTCGGGACAGCCCCAGCATTTT
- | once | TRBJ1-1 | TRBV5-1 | CASKAGNTEAFF | TGCGCCAGCAAGGCAGGGAACACTGAAGCTTTCTTT
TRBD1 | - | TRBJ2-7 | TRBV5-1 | CASTLGTGAYEQYF | TGCGCCAGCACCCTGGGGACAGGGGCCTACGAGCAGTACTTC
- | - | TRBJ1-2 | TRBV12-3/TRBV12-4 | CASSLYGFHTF | TGTGCCAGCAGTTTGTACGGGTTCCACACCTTC
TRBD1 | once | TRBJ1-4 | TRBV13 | CASSLTGTGEKLFF | TGTGCCAGCAGCTTGACAGGGACAGGGGAAAAACTGTTTTTT
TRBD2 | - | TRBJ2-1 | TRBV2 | CASRALAGGLSSYNEQFF | TGTGCCAGCAGAGCACTAGCGGGGGGCCTTAGCTCCTACAATGAGCAGTTCTTC
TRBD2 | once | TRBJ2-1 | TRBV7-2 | CASSSLAGGYYNEQFF | TGTGCCAGCAGCTCGTTAGCGGGAGGGTACTACAATGAGCAGTTCTTC
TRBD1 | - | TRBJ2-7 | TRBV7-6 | CASSTQGARTSEQYF | TGTGCCAGCAGCACACAGGGGGCGCGTACGAGCGAGCAGTACTTC
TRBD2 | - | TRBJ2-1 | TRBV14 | CASSQEWLADVNEQFF | TGTGCCAGCAGCCAAGAATGGCTAGCGGACGTCAATGAGCAGTTCTTC
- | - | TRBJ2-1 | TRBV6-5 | CASTDSLFSYNEQFF | TGTGCCAGCACCGACAGCCTGTTTTCCTACAATGAGCAGTTCTTC
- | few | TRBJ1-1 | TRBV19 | CASSIGQPNTEAFF | TGTGCCAGTAGTATTGGACAGCCCAACACTGAAGCTTTCTTT
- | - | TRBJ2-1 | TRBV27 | CASSLRWDKDEQFF | TGTGCCAGCAGTTTACGGTGGGACAAGGATGAGCAGTTCTTC
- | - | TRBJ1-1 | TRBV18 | CASSSTVNTEAFF | TGTGCCAGCTCGTCGACAGTAAACACTGAAGCTTTCTTT
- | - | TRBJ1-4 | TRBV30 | CAWNLQPRMAEKLFF | TGTGCCTGGAACTTGCAGCCTAGAATGGCTGAAAAACTGTTTTTT
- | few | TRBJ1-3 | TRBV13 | CASGRGNTIYF | TGTGCCAGCGGGAGGGGAAACACCATATATTTT
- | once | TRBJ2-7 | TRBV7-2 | CASSLNAAGYEQYF | TGTGCCAGCAGCTTAAATGCAGCGGGCTACGAGCAGTACTTC